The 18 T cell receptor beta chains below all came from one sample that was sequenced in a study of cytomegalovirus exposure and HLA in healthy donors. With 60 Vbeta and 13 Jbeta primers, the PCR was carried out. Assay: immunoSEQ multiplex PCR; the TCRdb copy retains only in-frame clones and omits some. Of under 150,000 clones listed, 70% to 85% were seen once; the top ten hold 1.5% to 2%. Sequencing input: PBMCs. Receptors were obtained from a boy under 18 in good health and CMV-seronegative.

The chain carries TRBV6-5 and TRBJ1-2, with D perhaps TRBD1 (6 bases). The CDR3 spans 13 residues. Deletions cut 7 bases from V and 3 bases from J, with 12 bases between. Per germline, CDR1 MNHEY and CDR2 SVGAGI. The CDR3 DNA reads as TGTGCCAGCACTCAACAGGGTGACTATGGCTACACCTTC. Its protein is CASTQQGDYGYTF.

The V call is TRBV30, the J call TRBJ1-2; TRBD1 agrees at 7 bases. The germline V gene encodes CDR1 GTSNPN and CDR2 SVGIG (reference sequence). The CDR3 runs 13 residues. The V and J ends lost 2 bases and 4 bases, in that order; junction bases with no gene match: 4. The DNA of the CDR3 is TGTGCCTGGAGTAAAGGGGGCTCCTATGGCTACACCTTC. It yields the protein CAWSKGGSYGYTF.

CDR3 residues: CAIAAGTSDSPLHF. The CDR3 DNA reads TGTGCCATCGCGGCGGGTACCTCGGATTCACCCCTCCACTTT. The J gene is TRBJ1-6, the V gene TRBV10-3; D is uncertain. The CDR3 runs to 14 residues. V was trimmed by 8 bases and J by 8 bases, leaving 16 bases between them. Germline V gene data show CDR1 as ENHRY and CDR2 as SYGVKD.

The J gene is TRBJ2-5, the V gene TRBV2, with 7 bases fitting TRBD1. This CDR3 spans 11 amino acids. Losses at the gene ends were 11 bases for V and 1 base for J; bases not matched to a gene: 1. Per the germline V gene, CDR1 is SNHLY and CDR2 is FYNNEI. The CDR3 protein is CADRVQETQYF. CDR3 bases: TGTGCCGACAGGGTCCAAGAGACCCAGTACTTC.

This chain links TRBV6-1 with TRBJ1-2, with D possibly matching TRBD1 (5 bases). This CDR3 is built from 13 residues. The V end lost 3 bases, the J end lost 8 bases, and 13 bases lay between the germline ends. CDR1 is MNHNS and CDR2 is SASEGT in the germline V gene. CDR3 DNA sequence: TGTGCCAGCAGTGAGACAGAGACTGGGGGCTACACCTTC. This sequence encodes CASSETETGGYTF.

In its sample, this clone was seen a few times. CDR3 amino acids: CASSRKGREGTGELFF. The DNA of the CDR3 is TGCGCCAGCAGCCGGAAAGGCAGGGAGGGCACCGGGGAGCTGTTTTTT. This chain uses TRBV4-3 with TRBJ2-2; 7 bases agree with TRBD2. The germline gives CDR1 LGHNA, CDR2 YSLEER. This CDR3 has 16 residues. V was clipped by 4 bases and J by 4 bases; unmatched bases: 9.

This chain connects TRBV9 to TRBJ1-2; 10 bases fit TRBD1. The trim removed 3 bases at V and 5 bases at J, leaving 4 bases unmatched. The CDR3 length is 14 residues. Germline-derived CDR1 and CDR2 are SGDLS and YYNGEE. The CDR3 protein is CASSDRTGGYGYTF. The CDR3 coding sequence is TGTGCCAGCAGCGATCGGACAGGGGGGTATGGCTACACCTTC.

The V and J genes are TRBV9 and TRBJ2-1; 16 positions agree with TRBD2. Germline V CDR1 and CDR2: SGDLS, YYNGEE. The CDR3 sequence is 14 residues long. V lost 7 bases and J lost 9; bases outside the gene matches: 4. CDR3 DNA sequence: TGTGCCAGCTCGGGACTAGCGGGAGGGGGTGAGCAGTTCTTC. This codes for CASSGLAGGGEQFF.

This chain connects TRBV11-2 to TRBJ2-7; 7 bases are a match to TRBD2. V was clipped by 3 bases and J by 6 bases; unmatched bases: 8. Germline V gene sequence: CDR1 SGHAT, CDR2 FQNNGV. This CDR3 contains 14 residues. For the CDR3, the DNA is TGTGCCAGCAGCTTGGGACTAAACTCTGCCGAGCAGTACTTC. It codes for CASSLGLNSAEQYF.

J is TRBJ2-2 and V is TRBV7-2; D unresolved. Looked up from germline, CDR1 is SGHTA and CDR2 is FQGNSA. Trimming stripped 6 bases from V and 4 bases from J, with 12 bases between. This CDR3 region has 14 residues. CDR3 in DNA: TGTGCCAGCAGATTTGGGCAGGCCACCGGGGAGCTGTTTTTT. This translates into CASRFGQATGELFF.

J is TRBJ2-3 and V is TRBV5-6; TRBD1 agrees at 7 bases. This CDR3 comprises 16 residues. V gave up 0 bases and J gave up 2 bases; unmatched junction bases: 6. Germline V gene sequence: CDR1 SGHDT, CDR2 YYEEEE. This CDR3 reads CASSLVSGGLTDTQYF. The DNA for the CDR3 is TGTGCCAGCAGCTTGGTGTCAGGGGGTCTCACAGATACGCAGTATTTT.

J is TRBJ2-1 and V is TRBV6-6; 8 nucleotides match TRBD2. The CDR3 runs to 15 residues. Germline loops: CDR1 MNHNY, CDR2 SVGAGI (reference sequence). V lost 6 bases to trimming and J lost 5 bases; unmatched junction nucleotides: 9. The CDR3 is CASSHGGGLDNEQFF. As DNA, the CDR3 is TGTGCCAGCAGCCACGGGGGGGGTTTGGACAATGAGCAGTTCTTC.

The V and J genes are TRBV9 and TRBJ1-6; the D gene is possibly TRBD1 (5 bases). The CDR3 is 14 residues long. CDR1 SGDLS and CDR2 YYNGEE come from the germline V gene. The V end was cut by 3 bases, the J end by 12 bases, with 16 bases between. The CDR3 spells CASSGVDSSEPLHF. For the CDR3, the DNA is TGTGCCAGCAGCGGCGTAGACAGTTCAGAACCCCTCCACTTT.

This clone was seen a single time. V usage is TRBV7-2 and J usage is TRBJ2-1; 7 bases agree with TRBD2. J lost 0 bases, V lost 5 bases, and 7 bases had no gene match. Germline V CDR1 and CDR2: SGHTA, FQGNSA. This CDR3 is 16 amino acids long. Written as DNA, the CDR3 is TGTGCCAGCAGCCCGAGGGGCGGGAGCTCCTACAATGAGCAGTTCTTC. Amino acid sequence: CASSPRGGSSYNEQFF. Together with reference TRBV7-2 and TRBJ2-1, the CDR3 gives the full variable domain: GAGVSQSPSNKVTEKGKDVELRCDPISGHTALYWYRQSLGQGLEFLIYFQGNSAPDKSGLPSDRFSAERTGGSVSTLTIQRTQQEDSAVYLCASSPRGGSSYNEQFFGPGTRLTVL.

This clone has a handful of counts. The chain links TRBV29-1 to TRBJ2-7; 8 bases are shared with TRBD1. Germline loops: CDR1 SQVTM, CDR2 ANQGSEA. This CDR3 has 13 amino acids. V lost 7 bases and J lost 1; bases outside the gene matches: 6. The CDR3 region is CSGVQGGSYEQYF. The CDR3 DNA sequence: TGCAGCGGTGTACAGGGGGGTTCCTACGAGCAGTACTTC.

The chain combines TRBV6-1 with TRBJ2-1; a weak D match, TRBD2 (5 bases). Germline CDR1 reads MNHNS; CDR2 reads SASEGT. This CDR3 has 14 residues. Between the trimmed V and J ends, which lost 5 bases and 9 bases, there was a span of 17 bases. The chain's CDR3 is CASSKPDFSGEQFF. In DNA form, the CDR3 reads TGTGCCAGCAGTAAACCGGACTTTTCGGGTGAGCAGTTCTTC.

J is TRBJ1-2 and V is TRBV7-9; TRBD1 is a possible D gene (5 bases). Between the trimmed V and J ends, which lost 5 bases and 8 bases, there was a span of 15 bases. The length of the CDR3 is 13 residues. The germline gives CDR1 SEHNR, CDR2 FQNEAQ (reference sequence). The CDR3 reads CASSAPGFRGYTF. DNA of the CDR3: TGTGCCAGCAGCGCCCCAGGGTTTCGGGGCTACACCTTC.

The CDR3 region has the DNA TGTGCCAGCAGTTCAGGAGGGAGGCAGTACTTC. This codes for CASSSGGRQYF. The chain uses TRBV25-1 and TRBJ2-4; perhaps TRBD2 as D (6 bases). V was pared by 5 bases and J by 13 bases, with 12 bases between. The CDR3 contains 11 residues. Per the germline V gene, CDR1 is MGHDK and CDR2 is SYGVNS.